Listed here are 17 T cell receptor beta chains from one sample, sequenced in a study of cytomegalovirus exposure and HLA in healthy donors. PCR employed 60 Vbeta and 13 Jbeta primers. Libraries were prepared by immunoSEQ multiplex PCR; TCRdb keeps only in-frame clonotypes and omits some of them. The sample holds some 150,000 clones, around 82% seen once. Material: PBMCs. Source of these receptors: a woman in her thirties or forties in good health and CMV-seropositive.

The chain is built from TRBV19 and TRBJ2-2; 8 nucleotides line up with TRBD1. CDR1 is LNHDA and CDR2 is SQIVND in the germline V gene (reference sequence). The CDR3 extends over 16 amino acids. V lost 1 base and J lost 3; bases outside the gene matches: 4. The CDR3 is CASSIGQGYYTGELFF. CDR3 DNA: TGTGCCAGTAGTATAGGACAGGGGTATTACACCGGGGAGCTGTTTTTT.

The chain uses TRBV7-9 and TRBJ1-3, with D possibly TRBD1 on 6 matching bases. The CDR3 runs 14 residues. The V and J ends lost 6 bases and 4 bases respectively, with 13 bases between them. Germline CDR1 reads SEHNR; CDR2 reads FQNEAQ (reference sequence). CDR3 nucleotides: TGTGCCAGCAGTCAAGCGGGGGCAGGAAACACCATATATTTT. This encodes CASSQAGAGNTIYF.

This clone showed up just once. The chain joins TRBV5-1 to TRBJ2-5; TRBD1 aligns across 8 bases. The length of the CDR3 is 14 residues. Germline values: CDR1 SGHRS, CDR2 YFSETQ. After removal of 4 bases from V and 3 bases from J, the junction contained 5 bases not matched to a gene. As DNA, the CDR3 is TGCGCCAGCAGCACGGGACAGGTAGAAGAGACCCAGTACTTC. It yields the protein CASSTGQVEETQYF.

V is TRBV5-6 and J is TRBJ2-3; TRBD2 matches at 9 bases. Unmatched junction bases numbered 4, after V lost 2 bases and J lost 3 bases. The CDR3 runs to 15 residues. Germline V lookup: CDR1 SGHDT, CDR2 YYEEEE. Here the CDR3 DNA reads TGTGCCAGCAGCTTCGGGACTAGCACAACAGATACGCAGTATTTT. It encodes CASSFGTSTTDTQYF.

The rearrangement uses TRBV2 and TRBJ1-2, with TRBD1 identical over 10 bases. With 3 bases clipped from V and 2 bases from J, the junction kept 6 bases outside the gene matches. In germline, CDR1 is SNHLY, CDR2 FYNNEI. The CDR3 is 16 amino acids. The CDR3 reads CASSDRDRGGNYGYTF. The CDR3 coding sequence is TGTGCCAGCAGTGACCGGGACAGGGGAGGAAACTATGGCTACACCTTC.

The chain couples TRBV7-3 to TRBJ1-1; TRBD1 is a possible D gene (6 bases). Trimming removed 2 bases from V and 2 bases from J, with 12 bases in between. This CDR3 spans 15 amino acids. In germline, CDR1 is SGHTA, CDR2 FQGTGA. CDR3 in amino acids: CASSLYGGGNTEAFF. CDR3 bases: TGTGCCAGCAGCTTATATGGCGGGGGCAACACTGAAGCTTTCTTT.

The gene calls are TRBV27 and TRBJ2-3, with 12 bases that match TRBD2. The CDR3 has 21 residues. The J segment lost 3 bases and the V segment lost 2 bases, leaving 18 bases of the junction unmatched. Germline V lookup: CDR1 MNHEY, CDR2 SMNVEV (reference sequence). Written as DNA, the CDR3 is TGTGCCAGCAGTTTAAGGCCCCCCGGACTAGCGGGAAAGGGGTTAACAGATACGCAGTATTTT. Translated: CASSLRPPGLAGKGLTDTQYF.

The chain combines TRBV11-2 with TRBJ2-6; D may be TRBD2 (5 bases). The germline V gene encodes CDR1 SGHAT and CDR2 FQNNGV. V dropped 2 bases and J dropped 0 bases, with 14 bases sitting between them. The CDR3 length is 18 residues. In nucleotides, the CDR3 is TGTGCCAGCAGCTTAAGAGGGCTTGGGAGCTCTGGGGCCAACGTCCTGACTTTC. As protein: CASSLRGLGSSGANVLTF.

This clone came up once. The V gene is TRBV18, the J gene TRBJ2-3, with D perhaps matching TRBD2 (7 bases). The CDR3 has 20 amino acids. Trimming shortened V by 2 bases and J by 4 bases, and 28 bases separated the two germline ends. In germline, CDR1 is KGHSH, CDR2 LQKENI. In DNA, the CDR3 is TGTGCCAGCTCACCAAGACTTGGAAGCGGGACAACGGCCGGGGCAGATACGCAGTATTTT. It is translated as CASSPRLGSGTTAGADTQYF.

The chain couples TRBV15 to TRBJ1-5; no firm D call. This CDR3 has 15 amino acids. Trimming left V 5 bases short and J 0 bases short, with 11 bases between. Per germline, CDR1 LNHNV and CDR2 YYDKDF (reference sequence). The CDR3 coding sequence is TGTGCCACCAGCCTCGAACGGTATAGCAATCAGCCCCAGCATTTT. Translating gives CATSLERYSNQPQHF.

The DNA for the CDR3 is TGCGCCAGCAGCCTTAGTCGTGTGCCCGGGGAGCTGTTTTTT. The encoded protein is CASSLSRVPGELFF. The V and J genes are TRBV5-1 and TRBJ2-2; D is undetermined. The V gene's germline CDR1 is SGHRS and CDR2 YFSETQ. The CDR3 covers 14 residues. V lost 4 bases, J lost 6 bases, and 13 bases lay in between.

V gene TRBV29-1 combines with J gene TRBJ1-1; unclear D gene. V lost 6 bases and J lost 1, with 9 bases in between. The V gene's germline CDR1 is SQVTM and CDR2 ANQGSEA. The CDR3 is made up of 12 amino acids. CDR3 sequence: CSVRVPNTEAFF. DNA of the CDR3: TGCAGCGTACGGGTTCCGAACACTGAAGCTTTCTTT. The entire variable domain, with the rest obtained from reference TRBV29-1 and TRBJ1-1, is as follows: SAVISQKPSRDICQRGTSLTIQCQVDSQVTMMFWYRQQPGQSLTLIATANQGSEATYESGFVIDKFPISRPNLTFSTLTVSNMSPEDSSIYLCSVRVPNTEAFFGQGTRLTVV.

The CDR3 DNA follows: TGTGCCAGCAGTGAATGGGGCGGGAGTTACCTTCAGACCGGGGAGCTGTTTTTT. It yields the protein CASSEWGGSYLQTGELFF. This chain uses TRBV25-1 with TRBJ2-2; TRBD2 matches at 7 bases. V trimming: 1 base; J trimming: 5 bases; junction bases outside the gene matches: 13. Germline values: CDR1 MGHDK, CDR2 SYGVNS. The CDR3 has 18 amino acids.

This chain joins TRBV4-2 and TRBJ2-1; D perhaps matches TRBD2 (7 bases). Looked up from germline, CDR1 is LGHNA and CDR2 is YNFKEQ. The CDR3 has 16 amino acids. V lost 3 bases, J lost 5 bases, and 17 bases lay in between. The CDR3 DNA reads as TGTGCCAGCAGCCAGGGTTTAGGGGGAGGGGACAATGAGCAGTTCTTC. It codes for CASSQGLGGGDNEQFF.

The chain combines TRBV28 with TRBJ1-1, with TRBD1 as a possible D gene (6 bases). The CDR3 has 15 residues. V dropped 6 bases and J dropped 0 bases, with 14 bases sitting between them. From germline, CDR1 is MDHEN and CDR2 SYDVKM. The CDR3, as DNA: TGTGCCAGCAGCGTACCGGACAGATTGAACACTGAAGCTTTCTTT. It is translated as CASSVPDRLNTEAFF. The variable domain in full, with the rest retrieved from reference TRBV28 and TRBJ1-1, is DVKVTQSSRYLVKRTGEKVFLECVQDMDHENMFWYRQDPGLGLRLIYFSYDVKMKEKGDIPEGYSVSREKKERFSLILESASTNQTSMYLCASSVPDRLNTEAFFGQGTRLTVV.

This clone has just one count. The chain couples TRBV19 to TRBJ2-2, with D uncertain. The V gene lost 6 bases and the J gene lost 1 base, with 3 bases spanning the gap. The CDR3 has 12 amino acids. Germline CDR1 and CDR2: LNHDA and SQIVND (reference sequence). The CDR3 reads CASSRNTGELFF. The CDR3, as DNA: TGTGCCAGTAGCCGGAACACCGGGGAGCTGTTTTTT.

This clone was recorded a few times. The chain recombines TRBV7-6 with TRBJ2-5, with D unclear. This CDR3 has 14 residues. CDR1 is SGHVS, CDR2 FNYEAQ, per germline. V gave up 1 base and J gave up 5 bases, with 11 bases separating them. CDR3 sequence reads: CASSLVGFEETQYF. Here the CDR3 DNA reads TGTGCCAGCAGCTTAGTCGGGTTTGAGGAGACCCAGTACTTC.